These 28 T cell receptor beta chains came from one sample sequenced in a study of blood T cell repertoires in COVID-19. Produced via immunoSEQ multiplex PCR; TCRdb's table is partial and in-frame only. The table shows 250,000 to 300,000 clones, with roughly 85% occurring only once. Sequencing was done on a sample of peripheral blood. Source of these receptors: a man aged 50 to 60 with active or convalescent COVID-19.

The chain has TRBV6-6 and TRBJ2-6; 7 bases align to TRBD1. The CDR3 is 16 amino acids. CDR1 is MNHNY and CDR2 is SVGAGI in the germline V gene (reference sequence). Trimming cost V 3 bases and J 1 base; bases outside gene matches: 3. DNA of the CDR3: TGTGCCAGCAGTTATACAGGGGTATCTGGGGCCAACGTCCTGACTTTC. Translation: CASSYTGVSGANVLTF.

The V gene is TRBV6-5, the J gene TRBJ1-2; the D is unclear. Germline assignment: CDR1 MNHEY and CDR2 SVGAGI. The V end was cut by 2 bases, the J end by 5 bases, with 9 bases between. CDR3 size: 13 residues. In DNA, the CDR3 is TGTGCCAGCAGTTACCCCCGGGGTTATGGCTACACCTTC. Its protein is CASSYPRGYGYTF.

This sequence joins TRBV15 and TRBJ2-5; 15 bases match TRBD2. V dropped 5 bases and J dropped 5; count of bases not matched to a gene: 3. From germline, CDR1 is LNHNV and CDR2 YYDKDF (reference sequence). The CDR3 runs 15 residues. The CDR3 bases are TGTGCCACCAGCGGAGGACTAGCGGGAGGGGAGACCCAGTACTTC. Protein product: CATSGGLAGGETQYF.

The V and J genes are TRBV29-1 and TRBJ2-3; a possible D gene is TRBD1 (7 bases). There are 12 residues in the CDR3. Germline V gene data show CDR1 as SQVTM and CDR2 as ANQGSEA. Deletions cut 7 bases from V and 5 bases from J, with 13 bases between. The CDR3 bases are TGCAGCGCCAGGGGGGACGGAGATACGCAGTATTTT. This translates into CSARGDGDTQYF.

This chain connects TRBV19 to TRBJ2-5; 9 nucleotides match TRBD2. CDR1 and CDR2 (germline): LNHDA, SQIVND (reference sequence). The CDR3 consists of 14 residues. V gave up 5 bases and J gave up 5 bases; unmatched junction bases: 6. CDR3 DNA: TGTGCCAGTAGTTTAGCGGGAGACCGGGAGACCCAGTACTTC. Its protein is CASSLAGDRETQYF. The variable domain in full, completed from reference TRBV19 and TRBJ2-5, reads DGGITQSPKYLFRKEGQNVTLSCEQNLNHDAMYWYRQDPGQGLRLIYYSQIVNDFQKGDIAEGYSVSREKKESFPLTVTSAQKNPTAFYLCASSLAGDRETQYFGPGTRLLVL.

The chain couples TRBV30 to TRBJ1-6; possibly TRBD1 for D (6 bases). The germline V and J ends were trimmed by 4 bases and 10 bases, with 14 bases remaining between them. The germline V gene encodes CDR1 GTSNPN and CDR2 SVGIG (reference sequence). The CDR3 consists of 13 residues. The CDR3 here is CAWKQGEWSPLHF. In DNA, the CDR3 is TGTGCCTGGAAACAGGGAGAGTGGTCACCCCTCCACTTT.

The chain recombines TRBV5-1 with TRBJ2-5, with a weak D call TRBD2 (6 bases). The germline V and J ends were trimmed by 4 bases and 2 bases, with 15 bases remaining between them. The CDR3 has 15 amino acids. CDR1 SGHRS and CDR2 YFSETQ come from the germline V gene. The CDR3 coding sequence is TGCGCCAGCAGCCTACAAACGGGAGCTCAAGAGACCCAGTACTTC. It yields the protein CASSLQTGAQETQYF.

V and J are TRBV7-8 and TRBJ2-5; 8 bases fit TRBD2. Germline CDR1 is SGHVS and CDR2 is FQNEAQ. The CDR3 contains 16 residues. Unmatched junction bases numbered 9, after V lost 4 bases and J lost 2 bases. The CDR3 DNA reads as TGTGCCAGCAGCTACACTACCGGGACTAGACAAGAGACCCAGTACTTC. Translated: CASSYTTGTRQETQYF.

This clone has just a few counts. The chain joins TRBV10-3 to TRBJ2-1; 7 bases line up with TRBD1. CDR1 is ENHRY and CDR2 is SYGVKD in the germline V gene. Trimming took 6 bases from V and 3 from J; bases not matched to a gene: 5. The CDR3 consists of 14 residues. CDR3 residues: CAIRGTALYNEQFF. Here the CDR3 DNA reads TGTGCCATCAGGGGGACAGCTCTCTACAATGAGCAGTTCTTC.

The sample holds a few counts of this clone. V gene TRBV11-3 combines with J gene TRBJ1-3; no firm D call. From germline, CDR1 is SGHNT and CDR2 YENEEA. The CDR3 runs 14 residues. Trimming took off 5 bases at V and 0 bases at J, with 8 bases between the two ends. CDR3 DNA: TGTGCCAGCAGCGCGCGGAACTCTGGAAACACCATATATTTT. Its protein is CASSARNSGNTIYF.

This chain joins TRBV2 and TRBJ2-3; possibly TRBD2 for D (6 bases). The V end lost 8 bases, the J end lost 5 bases, and 20 bases lay between the germline ends. Germline lookup yields CDR1 SNHLY and CDR2 FYNNEI. This CDR3 has 15 amino acids. CDR3 region: CASRRGAGSEDTQYF. CDR3 coding DNA: TGTGCCAGCCGGCGGGGCGCGGGTTCGGAAGATACGCAGTATTTT.

This chain links TRBV27 with TRBJ1-1; D not certain. Germline CDR1 MNHEY, CDR2 SMNVEV (reference sequence). This CDR3 is built from 14 residues. V was pared by 6 bases and J by 0 bases, with 11 bases between. The CDR3 loop is CASRPQNMNTEAFF. The CDR3 nucleotides read TGTGCCAGCAGGCCACAGAACATGAACACTGAAGCTTTCTTT.

The chain couples TRBV3-1 (or the pseudogene TRBV3-2) to TRBJ2-4; tentative D call: TRBD2 (5 bases). V lost 3 bases and J lost 7, with 19 bases in between. CDR1 and CDR2 from the germline V gene are LGHDT and YNNKEL (reference sequence). The CDR3 loop spans 16 amino acids. CDR3 region: CASSQLSGGPRNIQYF. The CDR3 coding sequence is TGTGCCAGCAGCCAGTTAAGCGGAGGACCTAGGAACATTCAGTACTTC.

For this clone: The DNA is left out, because the CDR3 cannot be placed on it with certainty; the CDR3 is given as TCRdb lists it. This sequence joins TRBV19 and TRBJ2-2; no DNA check was done on the table's D call, TRBD2. Per the germline V gene, CDR1 is LNHDA and CDR2 is SQIVND (reference sequence). The CDR3 is 13 amino acids in total, end residues counted. CDR3 protein: CASSNRRAGELFF.

This chain uses TRBV5-4 with TRBJ1-2, with TRBD1 matching over 7 bases. The germline V gene has CDR1 SGHNT and CDR2 YYREEE (reference sequence). Trimming cost V 0 bases and J 5 bases; bases outside gene matches: 7. The CDR3 loop spans 15 amino acids. The CDR3 nucleotides are TGTGCCAGCAGCTTGGACACAGGGGTAAGGTATGGCTACACCTTC. Its protein product is CASSLDTGVRYGYTF.

The rearrangement links TRBV7-3 to TRBJ1-5, with 7 bases aligning to TRBD1. This CDR3 spans 15 amino acids. J gave up 5 bases and V 7 bases, and 11 bases lay outside the gene matches. Germline V gene sequence: CDR1 SGHTA, CDR2 FQGTGA. The CDR3 protein is CASTCRQGSDQPQHF. DNA for the CDR3: TGTGCCAGCACCTGCCGACAGGGTTCGGATCAGCCCCAGCATTTT.

This sequence joins TRBV4-1 and TRBJ1-3; TRBD1 matches 9 bases. V dropped 0 bases and J dropped 3; count of bases not matched to a gene: 3. CDR1 and CDR2 (germline): MGHRA, YSYEKL. This CDR3 comprises 16 residues. CDR3 loop: CASSQDDRGYGNTIYF. The DNA of the CDR3 is TGCGCCAGCAGCCAAGACGACAGGGGGTATGGAAACACCATATATTTT.

V is TRBV6-2 or TRBV6-3 and J is TRBJ2-1, with 9 bases aligning to TRBD2. Unmatched junction bases numbered 9, after V lost 5 bases and J lost 4 bases. Germline CDR1 MNHEY, CDR2 SVGEGT. There are 16 residues in the CDR3. CDR3 nucleotide sequence: TGTGCCAGCAGTGGCAGGACTAGCGAGACATACAATGAGCAGTTCTTC. It is translated as CASSGRTSETYNEQFF.

The chain combines TRBV28 with TRBJ2-1; the D gene is possibly TRBD2 (6 bases). Germline V lookup: CDR1 MDHEN, CDR2 SYDVKM. V lost 3 bases and J lost 4, with 19 bases in between. CDR3 length: 17 residues. CDR3 sequence: CASSLWGVDMGYNEQFF. The CDR3 DNA reads as TGTGCCAGCAGTTTGTGGGGGGTGGACATGGGATACAATGAGCAGTTCTTC.

This sequence joins TRBV19 and TRBJ2-5, with 11 nucleotides matching TRBD2. V was pared by 4 bases and J by 7 bases, with 11 bases of the junction left unmatched. Germline CDR1 is LNHDA and CDR2 is SQIVND (reference sequence). The CDR3 has 16 residues. The CDR3 DNA reads as TGTGCCAGTAGTACAGGGGGACTAGCGGTCGGGGTGACCCAGTACTTC. Residues: CASSTGGLAVGVTQYF.

This chain links TRBV19 with TRBJ1-3; D is ambiguous. Germline assignment: CDR1 LNHDA and CDR2 SQIVND (reference sequence). V dropped 5 bases and J dropped 4 bases, with 15 bases sitting between them. This CDR3 comprises 15 residues. CDR3: CASSAYSDPGNTIYF. The CDR3 DNA sequence: TGTGCCAGTAGTGCATATAGCGATCCCGGAAACACCATATATTTT.

This clone was seen more than once but under ten times. The chain employs TRBV29-1 and TRBJ1-2, with no clear D. The ends were cut back, 7 bases at V and 6 bases at J, with 24 bases in the middle. The length of the CDR3 is 15 residues. From germline, CDR1 is SQVTM and CDR2 ANQGSEA. CDR3 DNA sequence: TGCAGCGCTGCGGGGAGAAACATTCCCTATAATGGCTACACCTTC. As protein: CSAAGRNIPYNGYTF.

The V gene is TRBV12-3 or TRBV12-4, the J gene TRBJ2-1; TRBD2 is a possible D gene (5 bases). Deletions cut 5 bases from V and 9 bases from J, with 14 bases between. The CDR3 runs 13 residues. This CDR3 reads CASSPLTAGEQFF. CDR3 sequence (DNA): TGTGCCAGCAGTCCCCTGACTGCGGGTGAGCAGTTCTTC.

In its sample, this clone was seen once. This chain connects TRBV5-1 to TRBJ1-1; TRBD1 agrees at 7 bases. CDR3 length: 15 residues. V shed 4 bases and J 5 bases; nucleotides not matched to a gene: 11. Germline V gene sequence: CDR1 SGHRS, CDR2 YFSETQ. The CDR3: CASSEPGQLGTEAFF. In DNA form, the CDR3 reads TGCGCCAGCAGCGAGCCGGGACAGCTGGGGACTGAAGCTTTCTTT.

This chain joins TRBV5-4 and TRBJ2-7, with D tentatively TRBD2 (5 bases). Trimming left V 7 bases short and J 2 bases short, with 13 bases between. Germline-derived CDR1 and CDR2 are SGHNT and YYREEE (reference sequence). CDR3 length equals 13 residues. CDR3 in DNA: TGTGCCAGCGGATTCGACTACACCTACGAGCAGTACTTC. It specifies CASGFDYTYEQYF.

The V gene is TRBV6-5, the J gene TRBJ1-2; possibly TRBD1 for D (6 bases). V lost 2 bases and J 4 bases, leaving 14 bases between the germline ends. Germline V lookup: CDR1 MNHEY, CDR2 SVGAGI. This CDR3 spans 15 amino acids. CDR3 sequence reads: CASSYRHQGTYGYTF. The CDR3 DNA reads TGTGCCAGCAGTTACAGACACCAGGGGACCTATGGCTACACCTTC.

This clone has a handful of counts. V gene TRBV10-3 combines with J gene TRBJ1-5, with D hard to call. The CDR3 is made up of 16 amino acids. The V end lost 0 bases, the J end lost 1 base, and 10 bases lay between the germline ends. The germline CDR1 and CDR2 sequences are ENHRY and SYGVKD. The CDR3 sequence: CAISESILASNQPQHF. The CDR3 nucleotides read TGTGCCATCAGTGAGTCGATTTTGGCCAGCAATCAGCCCCAGCATTTT.

The rearrangement joins TRBV21-1 to TRBJ2-6; TRBD2 is the table's D call and was not checked against the DNA. TRBV21-1 is a pseudogene segment. The CDR3 spans 16 residues. CDR3 loop: CASVRLGGAGANVLTF. The CDR3 DNA sequence: TGTGCCAGCGTACGCCTGGGGGGGGCTGGGGCCAACGTCCTGACTTTC.